This T cell receptor beta chain came from a study of cytotoxic CD8 clonotypes in ibrutinib-treated CLL. Profiling relied on immunoSEQ multiplex PCR, and the TCRdb table lists in-frame clones only, not all of them. Of over 30,000 clones detected, about two thirds appear once; the ten largest clones hold roughly 6.9%. The V gene's germline CDR1 is SGHRS and CDR2 YFSETQ. This CDR3 comprises 16 residues. The V end was cut by 4 bases, the J end by 0 bases, with 14 bases between. In the case of this clone: Its antigen is unknown.

Overall study findings and caveats: Sustained-remission patients were sampled at one set of times and progressing patients at different ones. There were few public clonotypes, and on treatment they contracted or stayed stable.

This TCR derives from a human donor with chronic lymphocytic leukemia. The material sequenced was PBMCs, taken at disease progression, from a patient treated with ibrutinib. V and J are TRBV5-1 and TRBJ1-3; no clear D gene. The CDR3 bases are TGCGCCAGCAGCATCCAGGCCGCCAGCTCTGGAAACACCATATATTTT. Amino acid sequence: CASSIQAASSGNTIYF.